Listed below are T cell receptor beta chains from one sample, sequenced in a study of blood T cell repertoires in COVID-19. TCRdb's table, derived via immunoSEQ multiplex PCR, lists solely in-frame clones and lacks some. The sample shows 37,000 or so clones, under 90% of them seen only once. Sequenced material: peripheral blood. These TCRs come from a man in his sixties or seventies with acute or convalescent COVID-19. Both conserved end residues are part of each CDR3. A D gene is named only where the DNA matches it firmly. Only some rows state a clone size, as once, few, many or a class for expanded clones.

d_gene	v_gene	abundance	j_gene	CDR3aa	CDR3nt
TRBD1	TRBV19	.	TRBJ2-2	CASMRQGRAGELFF	TGTGCCAGTATGAGACAGGGAAGGGCCGGGGAGCTGTTTTTT
.	TRBV9	.	TRBJ2-3	CASSVVQVTDTQYF	TGTGCCAGCAGCGTAGTCCAGGTTACAGATACGCAGTATTTT
TRBD1	TRBV2	.	TRBJ2-3	CASNGQGATDTQYF	TGTGCCAGCAACGGACAGGGGGCAACAGATACGCAGTATTTT
TRBD2	TRBV30	.	TRBJ2-1	CAPGGTSGVSEQFF	TGTGCCCCTGGAGGGACTAGCGGGGTGTCAGAGCAGTTCTTC
TRBD1	TRBV2	.	TRBJ2-7	CASRDRAYEQYF	TGTGCCAGCAGGGACAGGGCCTACGAGCAGTACTTC
TRBD1	TRBV6-2/TRBV6-3	.	TRBJ2-5	CASSNVRQGSETQYF	TGTGCCAGCAGTAACGTACGACAGGGTTCAGAGACCCAGTACTTC
.	TRBV13	.	TRBJ2-1	CASSTHSEQFF	TGTGCCAGCAGCACACATTCTGAGCAGTTCTTC
.	TRBV2	.	TRBJ2-7	CASSSTDSYEQYF	TGTGCCAGCTCCAGCACAGACTCCTACGAGCAGTACTTC
TRBD1	TRBV5-4	.	TRBJ2-5	CASSLRQGEETQYF	TGTGCCAGCAGCTTGAGACAGGGCGAAGAGACCCAGTACTTC
.	TRBV20-1	.	TRBJ2-5	CSARAQETQYF	TGCAGTGCTAGGGCTCAAGAGACCCAGTACTTC
TRBD1	TRBV12-3/TRBV12-4	.	TRBJ2-7	CASSSQGREQYF	TGTGCCAGCAGCTCACAGGGGCGCGAGCAGTACTTC
TRBD1	TRBV9	.	TRBJ2-7	CASSPTGRYEQYF	TGTGCCAGCAGCCCGACAGGGCGCTACGAGCAGTACTTC
TRBD1	TRBV19	.	TRBJ2-3	CASSPGDWTGGTDTQYF	TGTGCCAGTAGTCCCGGAGATTGGACAGGGGGCACAGATACGCAGTATTTT
.	TRBV28	.	TRBJ1-1	CASISPGMNTEAFF	TGTGCCAGCATTTCCCCGGGGATGAACACTGAAGCTTTCTTT
TRBD1	TRBV5-6	few	TRBJ1-1	CASSPTDRVEAFF	TGTGCCAGCAGCCCTACTGACAGGGTTGAAGCTTTCTTT
TRBD1	TRBV27	.	TRBJ1-4	CASSLTGEKLFF	TGTGCCAGCAGTCTGACAGGGGAAAAACTGTTTTTT
TRBD1	TRBV5-6	.	TRBJ1-5	CASSQIGQGDQPQHF	TGTGCCAGCAGCCAAATTGGACAGGGCGATCAGCCCCAGCATTTT
.	TRBV6-2/TRBV6-3	.	TRBJ1-3	CASSSSTARNTIYF	TGTGCCAGCAGTAGCTCGACAGCCCGAAACACCATATATTTT
TRBD2	TRBV9	.	TRBJ2-7	CASSVGTSGTYEQYF	TGTGCCAGCAGCGTAGGTACTAGCGGGACCTACGAGCAGTACTTC
.	TRBV2	.	TRBJ1-1	CASRTTDRRNTEAFF	TGTGCCAGCAGAACTACTGACCGCCGGAACACTGAAGCTTTCTTT
TRBD2	TRBV14	.	TRBJ2-1	CASSPLAGFTSGQFF	TGTGCCAGCAGCCCTCTAGCGGGTTTTACTTCGGGGCAGTTCTTC
TRBD2	TRBV7-2	.	TRBJ2-3	CASSLALAGGRSTDTQYF	TGTGCCAGCAGCTTAGCGCTTGCGGGAGGGCGGAGCACAGATACGCAGTATTTT
.	TRBV19	.	TRBJ2-1	CASSRGNSYNEQFF	TGTGCCAGTAGCAGGGGCAATTCCTACAATGAGCAGTTCTTC
.	TRBV2	.	TRBJ1-3	CASNGQTGNTIYF	TGTGCCAGCAACGGACAGACCGGAAACACCATATATTTT
TRBD1	TRBV19	.	TRBJ1-5	CASSRVRDRGYQPQHF	TGTGCCAGTAGTAGGGTAAGGGACAGGGGGTATCAGCCCCAGCATTTT
TRBD1	TRBV9	.	TRBJ2-7	CASSRSGTGAHEQYF	TGTGCCAGCAGTCGTTCCGGGACAGGGGCCCACGAGCAGTACTTC
.	TRBV29-1	.	TRBJ1-1	CSDIILDGGIGTEAFF	TGCAGCGATATCATCTTGGATGGGGGCATAGGGACTGAAGCTTTCTTT
TRBD2	TRBV3-1/TRBV3-2	.	TRBJ2-4	CASSQEGGTISAKNIQYF	TGTGCCAGCAGCCAAGAGGGGGGGACTATTTCCGCCAAAAACATTCAGTACTTC
.	TRBV21-1	.	TRBJ2-7	CASSSIASDRQTYEQYF	TGTGCCAGCAGCTCAATAGCTTCCGACAGGCAAACCTACGAGCAGTACTTC
TRBD1	TRBV18	.	TRBJ2-2	CASSPSPGTANTGELFF	TGTGCCAGCTCACCTAGTCCCGGGACAGCGAACACCGGGGAGCTGTTTTTT
TRBD1	TRBV7-2	.	TRBJ1-2	CASSFPLVGSQGAEYGYTF	TGTGCCAGCAGCTTCCCCCTCGTGGGTAGTCAGGGGGCGGAATATGGCTACACCTTC
.	TRBV9	.	TRBJ1-6	CASSVRGSSYNSPLHF	TGTGCCAGCAGCGTGAGGGGGAGCTCCTATAATTCACCCCTCCACTTT
TRBD2	TRBV24-1	.	TRBJ2-3	CATSDFPDRDRLAGASTDTQYF	TGTGCCACCAGTGATTTCCCCGACCGCGATCGGCTAGCGGGAGCGAGCACAGATACGCAGTATTTT
.	TRBV27	.	TRBJ2-7	CASSFSPQRQYF	TGTGCCAGCAGTTTCTCCCCTCAGCGGCAGTACTTC
TRBD2	TRBV6-5	.	TRBJ2-3	CASLLTSAYTDTQYF	TGTGCCAGCTTGCTGACTAGCGCCTACACAGATACGCAGTATTTT
.	TRBV28	.	TRBJ1-5	CASSTTLGGGQPQHF	TGTGCCAGCAGTACGACTTTGGGAGGGGGTCAGCCCCAGCATTTT
.	TRBV28	.	TRBJ1-3	CASIPGGTTLGNTIYF	TGTGCCAGCATCCCGGGGGGGACGACCTTAGGAAACACCATATATTTT
TRBD2	TRBV7-9	.	TRBJ2-1	CASSLDGTSNEQFF	TGTGCCAGCAGCTTAGACGGGACTAGCAATGAGCAGTTCTTC